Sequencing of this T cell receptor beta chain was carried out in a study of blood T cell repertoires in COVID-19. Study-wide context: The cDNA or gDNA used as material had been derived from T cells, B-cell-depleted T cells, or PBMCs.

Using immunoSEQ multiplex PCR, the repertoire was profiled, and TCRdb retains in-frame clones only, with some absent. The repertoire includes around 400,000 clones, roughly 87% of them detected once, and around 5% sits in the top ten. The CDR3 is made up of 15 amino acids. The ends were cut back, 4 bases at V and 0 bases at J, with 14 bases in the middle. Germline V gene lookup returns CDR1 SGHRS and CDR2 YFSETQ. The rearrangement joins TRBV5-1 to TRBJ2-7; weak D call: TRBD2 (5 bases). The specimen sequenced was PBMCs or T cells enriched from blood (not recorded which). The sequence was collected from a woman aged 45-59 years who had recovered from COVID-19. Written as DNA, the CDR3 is TGCGCCAGCAGCCCCAGCGGTATCTCCTCCTACGAGCAGTACTTC. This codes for CASSPSGISSYEQYF.